What follows are 7 T cell receptor beta chains derived from one specimen sequenced in a study of control samples from healthy donors and cancer patients. The method was immunoSEQ multiplex PCR; TCRdb's version includes in-frame clones alone and lacks a portion of them. The sample includes more than 95,000 clones, around 89% of them seen just once. Sequences were obtained from PBMCs. The receptor source for this set is a man between 60 and 75 years old with lung cancer.

The chain joins TRBV7-6 to TRBJ2-1; possibly TRBD2 for D (5 bases). CDR3 length: 14 residues. V was shortened by 3 bases and J by 2 bases, with 8 bases between the two germline ends. Germline V gene data show CDR1 as SGHVS and CDR2 as FNYEAQ. Written as DNA, the CDR3 is TGTGCCAGCAGCTTTAGTAGCGCCTACAATGAGCAGTTCTTC. Translation gives CASSFSSAYNEQFF. Based on the CDR3 plus reference TRBV7-6 and TRBJ2-1, the full variable domain is GAGVSQSPRYKVTKRGQDVALRCDPISGHVSLYWYRQALGQGPEFLTYFNYEAQQDKSGLPNDRFSAERPEGSISTLTIQRTEQRDSAMYRCASSFSSAYNEQFFGPGTRLTVL.

The sample holds one count of this clone. CDR3 residues: CASSSSGGLAETQYF. The CDR3 DNA follows: TGTGCCAGCTCATCATCCGGAGGCCTAGCAGAGACCCAGTACTTC. The chain is built from TRBV18 and TRBJ2-5, with D possibly TRBD2 on 5 matching bases. Trimming took 5 bases from V and 4 from J, leaving 17 bases between them. The CDR3 is 15 amino acids. The V gene's germline CDR1 is KGHSH and CDR2 LQKENI.

This sequence joins TRBV5-1 and TRBJ2-2; 8 nucleotides align to TRBD2. Germline values: CDR1 SGHRS, CDR2 YFSETQ. Losses at the gene ends were 4 bases for V and 5 bases for J; bases not matched to a gene: 13. This CDR3 has 17 amino acids. The chain's CDR3 is CASSPSLTGGLTGELFF. Written as DNA, the CDR3 is TGCGCCAGCAGCCCTTCTCTGACGGGGGGGCTAACCGGGGAGCTGTTTTTT.

The V gene is TRBV29-1, the J gene TRBJ1-2; D call uncertain. There are 11 residues in the CDR3. Trimming removed 5 bases at V and 7 bases at J, with 11 bases between. Germline values: CDR1 SQVTM, CDR2 ANQGSEA. The CDR3 loop reads CSVWSTAGYTF. The CDR3, as DNA: TGCAGCGTTTGGTCTACAGCTGGCTACACCTTC. Full variable domain (remainder filled in from reference TRBV29-1 and TRBJ1-2): SAVISQKPSRDICQRGTSLTIQCQVDSQVTMMFWYRQQPGQSLTLIATANQGSEATYESGFVIDKFPISRPNLTFSTLTVSNMSPEDSSIYLCSVWSTAGYTFGSGTRLTVV.

CDR3 loop: CASTRGYGYTF. The CDR3 DNA is TGTGCCAGCACCAGGGGCTATGGCTACACCTTC. V usage is TRBV6-5 and J usage is TRBJ1-2, with D perhaps matching TRBD1 (6 bases). The V and J ends lost 7 bases and 4 bases respectively, with 7 bases between them. Germline V gene sequence: CDR1 MNHEY, CDR2 SVGAGI. The CDR3 covers 11 residues.

In DNA, the CDR3 is TGTGCCACCAGTGATCCGACAGGGTGGTCTAGAGAGACCCAGTACTTC. Translated, it gives CATSDPTGWSRETQYF. The gene calls are TRBV24-1 and TRBJ2-5; 7 nucleotides line up with TRBD1. There are 16 residues in the CDR3. With 3 bases clipped from V and 4 bases from J, the junction kept 10 bases outside the gene matches. The V gene's germline CDR1 is KGHDR and CDR2 SFDVKD.

The chain employs TRBV4-1 and TRBJ1-2; 9 nucleotides agree with TRBD1. Germline assignment: CDR1 MGHRA and CDR2 YSYEKL. The J segment lost 7 bases and the V segment lost 0 bases, leaving 9 bases of the junction unmatched. The CDR3 covers 16 residues. This CDR3 reads CASSQEVTGGMGGYTF. CDR3 coding DNA: TGCGCCAGCAGCCAAGAAGTGACAGGGGGAATGGGTGGCTACACCTTC.